The clone carrying this T cell receptor (beta chain) was detected only a few times. Antigen specificity is unknown. This specimen belongs to a study of OX40 agonist ivuxolimab in advanced cancers. Study background: Partial responses were observed in three patients, of whom one had hepatocellular carcinoma and two had cutaneous melanoma.

Profiled with immunoSEQ multiplex PCR; TCRdb holds only in-frame clones, not every one. The sample lists 92,000 or so clones, roughly 80% occurring once. Study findings and constraints: Blood T cells, both CD4+ and CD8+, expanded clonally by week 6 at 0.1 to 3.0 mg/kg.

Between the trimmed V and J ends, which lost 0 bases and 4 bases, there was a span of 22 bases. The CDR3 length is 18 residues. CDR1 and CDR2 from the germline V gene are LGHNT and FRNRAP. This chain links TRBV12-5 with TRBJ2-7; D might be TRBD1 or TRBD2, each matching 5 bases. The TCR originated in an adult with an advanced solid tumor such as melanoma, head and neck, liver or kidney cancer. The sequences come from CD4+ or CD8+ T cells sorted from blood, collected in a trial of the OX40 agonist ivuxolimab. CDR3 amino acids: CASGLVPGDRLLNYEQYF. CDR3 coding DNA: TGTGCTAGTGGTTTGGTACCTGGGGACCGACTACTGAATTACGAGCAGTACTTC.